A single sample is the source of the 8 T cell receptor beta chains below, sequenced in a study of graft-versus-host responses after intestinal transplantation. The protocol was immunoSEQ multiplex PCR, while the TCRdb copy is restricted to in-frame clones and leaves out a portion. The table lists 20,000 or so clones, approximately 45% of them singletons. Sequenced here: alloreactive CD4+ T cells from a mixed lymphocyte reaction culture, sampled before intestinal transplant. Subset indicated: CFSE-low proliferating T cells sorted from roughly six-day pre-transplant mixed lymphocyte reaction (GvH or HvG direction). The receptors come from a human patient who received an intestinal transplant.

This sequence joins TRBV7-9 and TRBJ2-1; 10 positions match TRBD2. The CDR3 has 14 residues. Unmatched junction bases numbered 7, after V lost 6 bases and J lost 8 bases. The germline CDR1 and CDR2 sequences are SEHNR and FQNEAQ (reference sequence). Written as DNA, the CDR3 is TGTGCCAGCAGACGGTGGAGCGGGGGGGATGAGCAGTTCTTC. As protein: CASRRWSGGDEQFF. The full variable domain, completed using reference TRBV7-9 and TRBJ2-1, is DTGVSQNPRHKITKRGQNVTFRCDPISEHNRLYWYRQTLGQGPEFLTYFQNEAQLEKSRLLSDRFSAERPKGSFSTLEIQRTEQGDSAMYLCASRRWSGGDEQFFGPGTRLTVL.

The J gene is TRBJ1-5, the V gene TRBV5-8, with 9 nucleotides matching TRBD1. The V gene's germline CDR1 is SGHTS and CDR2 YDEGEE. This CDR3 contains 13 residues. V lost 4 bases to trimming and J lost 7 bases; unmatched junction nucleotides: 3. The CDR3 DNA follows: TGTGCCAGCAGCGAGACAGGGGGACAGCCCCAGCATTTT. Its protein product is CASSETGGQPQHF.

The chain employs TRBV4-1 and TRBJ1-5, with 7 bases matching TRBD1. The germline V gene has CDR1 MGHRA and CDR2 YSYEKL. This CDR3 comprises 17 residues. V was clipped by 4 bases and J by 1 base; unmatched bases: 10. CDR3 coding DNA: TGCGCCAGCAGCCTTCTTTTGTCGGGACAGAGCAATCAGCCCCAGCATTTT. It is translated as CASSLLLSGQSNQPQHF.

The V and J genes are TRBV6-5 and TRBJ1-4; tentative D call: TRBD1 (6 bases). Trimming left V 6 bases short and J 7 bases short, with 18 bases between. The CDR3 loop spans 15 amino acids. Germline CDR1 MNHEY, CDR2 SVGAGI. Here the CDR3 reads CASRPGTLDGEKLFF. CDR3 coding DNA: TGTGCCAGCAGACCCGGGACACTAGATGGTGAAAAACTGTTTTTT.

V usage is TRBV7-2 and J usage is TRBJ2-3; TRBD1 aligns across 10 bases. The germline CDR1 and CDR2 sequences are SGHTA and FQGNSA. The CDR3 covers 14 residues. V dropped 3 bases and J dropped 7; count of bases not matched to a gene: 4. CDR3 amino acids: CASSLGGQGNTQYF. CDR3 coding DNA: TGTGCCAGCAGCTTGGGGGGACAGGGGAATACGCAGTATTTT.

The CDR3 nucleotides are TGTGCCAGCATCCCCAAACGCTACAGGGATTCACCCCTCCACTTT. This sequence encodes CASIPKRYRDSPLHF. The V gene is TRBV6-5, the J gene TRBJ1-6, with a tentative D call TRBD1 (6 bases). The V and J ends lost 7 bases and 8 bases respectively, with 18 bases between them. The CDR3 covers 15 residues. Per germline, CDR1 MNHEY and CDR2 SVGAGI.

This rearrangement joins TRBV5-1 to TRBJ1-1; perhaps TRBD1 as D (5 bases). V lost 0 bases to trimming and J lost 0 bases, with 6 bases between them. Germline CDR1 reads SGHRS; CDR2 reads YFSETQ. This CDR3 has 14 amino acids. DNA of the CDR3: TGCGCCAGCAGCTTGGAGGGGATGAACACTGAAGCTTTCTTT. Its translation: CASSLEGMNTEAFF.

The chain is built from TRBV11-1 and TRBJ2-5, with 8 bases identical to TRBD1. The CDR3 loop spans 16 amino acids. V trimming: 4 bases; J trimming: 2 bases; junction bases outside the gene matches: 9. The V gene's germline CDR1 is SGHAT and CDR2 FQDESV (reference sequence). CDR3: CASSSGGTGQQETQYF. The DNA for the CDR3 is TGTGCCAGCAGCTCCGGCGGGACAGGACAGCAAGAGACCCAGTACTTC.